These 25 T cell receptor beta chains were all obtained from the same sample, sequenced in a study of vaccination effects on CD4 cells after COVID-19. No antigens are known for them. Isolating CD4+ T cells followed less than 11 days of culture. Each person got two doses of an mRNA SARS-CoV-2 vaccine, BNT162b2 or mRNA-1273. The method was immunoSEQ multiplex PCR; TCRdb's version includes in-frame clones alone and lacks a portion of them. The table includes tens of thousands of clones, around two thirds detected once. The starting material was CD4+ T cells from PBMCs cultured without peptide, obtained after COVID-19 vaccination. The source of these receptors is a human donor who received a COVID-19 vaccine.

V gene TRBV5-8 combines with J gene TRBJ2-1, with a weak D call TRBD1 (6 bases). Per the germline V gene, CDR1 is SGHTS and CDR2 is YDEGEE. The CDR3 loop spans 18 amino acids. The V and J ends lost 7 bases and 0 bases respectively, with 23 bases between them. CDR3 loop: CASPNLGGEKSSYNEQFF. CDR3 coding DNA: TGTGCCAGCCCGAATCTAGGGGGTGAAAAAAGCTCCTACAATGAGCAGTTCTTC.

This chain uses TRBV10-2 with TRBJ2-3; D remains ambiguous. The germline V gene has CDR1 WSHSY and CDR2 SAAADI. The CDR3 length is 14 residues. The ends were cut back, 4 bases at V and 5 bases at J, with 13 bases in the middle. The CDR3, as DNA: TGCGCCAGCAGTGCGTCTGGACCGGTAGATACGCAGTATTTT. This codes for CASSASGPVDTQYF.

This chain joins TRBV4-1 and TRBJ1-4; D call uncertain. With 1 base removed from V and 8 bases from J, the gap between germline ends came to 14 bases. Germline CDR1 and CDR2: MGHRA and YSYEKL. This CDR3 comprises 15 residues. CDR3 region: CASSQVGLGNEKLFF. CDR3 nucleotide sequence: TGCGCCAGCAGCCAAGTTGGGCTCGGAAACGAAAAACTGTTTTTT.

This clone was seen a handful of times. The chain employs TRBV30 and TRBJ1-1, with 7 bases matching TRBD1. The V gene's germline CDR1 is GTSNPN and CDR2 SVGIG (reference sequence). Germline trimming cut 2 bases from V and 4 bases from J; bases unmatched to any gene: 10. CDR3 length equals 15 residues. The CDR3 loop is CAWSNINRGGTEAFF. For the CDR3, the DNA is TGTGCCTGGAGTAATATTAACAGGGGTGGCACTGAAGCTTTCTTT.

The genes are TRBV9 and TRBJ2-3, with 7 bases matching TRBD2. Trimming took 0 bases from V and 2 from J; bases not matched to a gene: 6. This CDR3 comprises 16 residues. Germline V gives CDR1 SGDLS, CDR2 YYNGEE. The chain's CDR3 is CASSVGVGGITDTQYF. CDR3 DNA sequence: TGTGCCAGCAGCGTAGGAGTGGGGGGGATCACAGATACGCAGTATTTT.

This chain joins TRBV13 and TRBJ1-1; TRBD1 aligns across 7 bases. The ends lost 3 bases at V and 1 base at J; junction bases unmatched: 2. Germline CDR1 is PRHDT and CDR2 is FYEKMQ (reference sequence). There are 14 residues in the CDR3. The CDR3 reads CASSFRQGNTEAFF. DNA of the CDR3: TGTGCCAGCAGCTTCCGACAGGGGAACACTGAAGCTTTCTTT.

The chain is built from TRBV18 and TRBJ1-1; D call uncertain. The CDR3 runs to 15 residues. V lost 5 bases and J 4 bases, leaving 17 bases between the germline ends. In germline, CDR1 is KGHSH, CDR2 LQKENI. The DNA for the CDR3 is TGTGCCAGCTCAACCAGAGGCCCCATATCCACTGAAGCTTTCTTT. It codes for CASSTRGPISTEAFF.

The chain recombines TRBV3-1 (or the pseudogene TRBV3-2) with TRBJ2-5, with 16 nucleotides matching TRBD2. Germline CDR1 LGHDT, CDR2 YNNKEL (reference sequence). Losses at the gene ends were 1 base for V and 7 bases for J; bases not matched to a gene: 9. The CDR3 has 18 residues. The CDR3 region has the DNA TGTGCCAGCAGCCAAGCGGGACTAGCGGGGGGGCTTCCAGGGACCCAGTACTTC. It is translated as CASSQAGLAGGLPGTQYF.

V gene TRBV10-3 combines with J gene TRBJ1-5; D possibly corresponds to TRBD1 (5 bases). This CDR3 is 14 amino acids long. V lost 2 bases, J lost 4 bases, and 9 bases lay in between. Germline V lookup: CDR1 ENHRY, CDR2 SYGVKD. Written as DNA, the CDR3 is TGTGCCATCAGTGAGGGCAGGGAGAATCAGCCCCAGCATTTT. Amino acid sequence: CAISEGRENQPQHF.

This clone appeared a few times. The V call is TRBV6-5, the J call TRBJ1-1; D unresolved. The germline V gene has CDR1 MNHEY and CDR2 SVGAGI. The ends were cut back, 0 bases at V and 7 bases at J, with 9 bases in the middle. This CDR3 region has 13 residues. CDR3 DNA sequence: TGTGCCAGCAGTTACTCGATGGATATTGAAGCTTTCTTT. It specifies CASSYSMDIEAFF.

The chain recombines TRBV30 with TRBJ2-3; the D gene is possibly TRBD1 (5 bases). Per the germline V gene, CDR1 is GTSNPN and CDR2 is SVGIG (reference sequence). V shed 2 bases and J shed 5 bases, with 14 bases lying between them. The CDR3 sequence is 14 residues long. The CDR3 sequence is CAWSPRQFIDTQYF. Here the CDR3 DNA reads TGTGCCTGGAGTCCGAGACAGTTCATAGATACGCAGTATTTT.

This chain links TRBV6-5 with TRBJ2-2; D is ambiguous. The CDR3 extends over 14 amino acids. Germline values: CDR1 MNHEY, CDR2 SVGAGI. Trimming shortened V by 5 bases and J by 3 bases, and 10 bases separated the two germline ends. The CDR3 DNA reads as TGTGCCAGCAGTATAGACATCTACACCGGGGAGCTGTTTTTT. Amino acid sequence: CASSIDIYTGELFF.

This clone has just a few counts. The CDR3 region is CAISESAGYLSSPLHF. The CDR3 region has the DNA TGTGCCATCAGTGAGTCGGCAGGGTACCTTAGTTCACCCCTCCACTTT. This chain connects TRBV10-3 to TRBJ1-6; D is possibly TRBD1 (5 bases). CDR1 is ENHRY and CDR2 is SYGVKD in the germline V gene. V shed 0 bases and J shed 9 bases, with 15 bases lying between them. The CDR3 contains 16 residues.

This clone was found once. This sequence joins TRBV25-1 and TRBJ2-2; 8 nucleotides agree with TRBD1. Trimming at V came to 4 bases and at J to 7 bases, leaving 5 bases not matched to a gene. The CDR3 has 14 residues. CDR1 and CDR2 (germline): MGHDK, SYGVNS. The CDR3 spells CASSAPGGLGELFF. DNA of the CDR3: TGTGCCAGCAGTGCCCCAGGGGGCCTCGGGGAGCTGTTTTTT. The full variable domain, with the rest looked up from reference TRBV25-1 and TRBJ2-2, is EADIYQTPRYLVIGTGKKITLECSQTMGHDKMYWYQQDPGMELHLIHYSYGVNSTEKGDLSSESTVSRIRTEHFPLTLESARPSHTSQYLCASSAPGGLGELFFGEGSRLTVL.

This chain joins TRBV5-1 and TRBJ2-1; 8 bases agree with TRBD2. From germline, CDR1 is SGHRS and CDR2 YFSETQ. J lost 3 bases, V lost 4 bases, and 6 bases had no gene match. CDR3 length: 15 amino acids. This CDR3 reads CASSPTGTSYNEQFF. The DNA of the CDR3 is TGCGCCAGCAGCCCCACCGGGACTAGCTACAATGAGCAGTTCTTC.

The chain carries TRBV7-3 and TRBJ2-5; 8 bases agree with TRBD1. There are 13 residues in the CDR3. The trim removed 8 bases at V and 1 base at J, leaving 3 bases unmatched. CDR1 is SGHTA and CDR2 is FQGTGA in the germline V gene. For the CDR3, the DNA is TGTGCCAGCTCGACAGGGGTCCAAGAGACCCAGTACTTC. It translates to CASSTGVQETQYF.

The CDR3 DNA reads as TGTGCCAGCAGCTTGGTGGACAGCAATCAGCCCCAGCATTTT. It specifies CASSLVDSNQPQHF. This chain joins TRBV5-6 and TRBJ1-5; D gene uncertain. The V and J ends lost 0 bases and 1 base respectively, with 5 bases between them. Germline assignment: CDR1 SGHDT and CDR2 YYEEEE. The CDR3 is made up of 14 amino acids.

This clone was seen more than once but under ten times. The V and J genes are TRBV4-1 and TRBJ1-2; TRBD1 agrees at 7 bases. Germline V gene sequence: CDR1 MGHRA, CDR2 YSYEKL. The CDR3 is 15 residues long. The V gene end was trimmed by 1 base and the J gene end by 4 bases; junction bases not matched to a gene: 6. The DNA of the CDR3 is TGCGCCAGCAGCCAAGGGGACAGTACTATCTATGGCTACACCTTC. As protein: CASSQGDSTIYGYTF.

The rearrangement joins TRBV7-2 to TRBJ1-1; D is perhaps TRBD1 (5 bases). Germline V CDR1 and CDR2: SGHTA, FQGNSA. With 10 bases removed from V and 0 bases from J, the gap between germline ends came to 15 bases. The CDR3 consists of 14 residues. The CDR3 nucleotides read TGTGCCACCCGGGGGGAAGCTATGAACACTGAAGCTTTCTTT. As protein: CATRGEAMNTEAFF.

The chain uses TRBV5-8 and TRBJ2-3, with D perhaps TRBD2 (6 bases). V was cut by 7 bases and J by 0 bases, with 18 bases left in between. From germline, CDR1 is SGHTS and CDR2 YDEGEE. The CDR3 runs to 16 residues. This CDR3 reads CASPTLAPESTDTQYF. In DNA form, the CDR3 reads TGTGCCAGCCCAACCCTAGCGCCAGAAAGCACAGATACGCAGTATTTT. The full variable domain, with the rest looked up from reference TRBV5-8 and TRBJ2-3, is EAGVTQSPTHLIKTRGQQATLRCSPISGHTSVYWYQQALGLGLQFLLWYDEGEERNRGNFPPRFSGRQFPNYSSELNVNALELEDSALYLCASPTLAPESTDTQYFGPGTRLTVL.

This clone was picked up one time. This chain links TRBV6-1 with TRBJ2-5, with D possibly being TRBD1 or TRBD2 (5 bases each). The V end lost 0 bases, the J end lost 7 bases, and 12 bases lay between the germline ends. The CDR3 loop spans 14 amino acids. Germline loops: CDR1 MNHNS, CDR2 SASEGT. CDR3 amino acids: CASSEAWGWWTQYF. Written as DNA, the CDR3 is TGTGCCAGCAGTGAAGCTTGGGGGTGGTGGACCCAGTACTTC.

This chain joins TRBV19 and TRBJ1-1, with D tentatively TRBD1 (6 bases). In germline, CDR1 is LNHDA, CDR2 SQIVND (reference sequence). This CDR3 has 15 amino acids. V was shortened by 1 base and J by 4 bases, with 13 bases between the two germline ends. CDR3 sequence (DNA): TGTGCCAGTAGTATAGGGGCAGGGGTAAGCACTGAAGCTTTCTTT. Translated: CASSIGAGVSTEAFF.

The DNA for the CDR3 is TGTGCCAGCAGTCGAGACAGTAATCAGCCCCAGCATTTT. Its protein is CASSRDSNQPQHF. This sequence joins TRBV12-3 or TRBV12-4 and TRBJ1-5, with a possible D match to TRBD1 (5 bases). Trimming took 5 bases from V and 4 from J, leaving 9 bases between them. The CDR3 is 13 amino acids.

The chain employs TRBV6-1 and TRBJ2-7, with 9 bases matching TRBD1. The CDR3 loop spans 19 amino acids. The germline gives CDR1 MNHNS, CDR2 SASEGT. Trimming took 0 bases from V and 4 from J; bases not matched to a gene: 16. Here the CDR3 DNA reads TGTGCCAGCAGTGAAGCGCGTTTGTTAAGGGACAGGGACACATACGAGCAGTACGTC. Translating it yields CASSEARLLRDRDTYEQYV.

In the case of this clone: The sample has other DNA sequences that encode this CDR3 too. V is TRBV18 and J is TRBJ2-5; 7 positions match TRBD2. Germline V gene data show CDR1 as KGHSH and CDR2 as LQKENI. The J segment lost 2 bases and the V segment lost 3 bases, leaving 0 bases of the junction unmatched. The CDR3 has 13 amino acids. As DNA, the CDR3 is TGTGCCAGCTCACCGGGACTACAAGAGACCCAGTACTTC. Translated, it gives CASSPGLQETQYF. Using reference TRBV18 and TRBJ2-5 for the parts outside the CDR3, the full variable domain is NAGVMQNPRHLVRRRGQEARLRCSPMKGHSHVYWYRQLPEEGLKFMVYLQKENIIDESGMPKERFSAEFPKEGPSILRIQQVVRGDSAAYFCASSPGLQETQYFGPGTRLLVL.